The source of this T cell receptor (beta chain) is a study of blood T cell repertoires in COVID-19. Study background: From the United States, Italy and Spain came samples of acute and convalescent COVID-19.

J gave up 6 bases and V 1 base, and 3 bases lay outside the gene matches. This CDR3 contains 14 residues. Looked up from germline, CDR1 is SGHTA and CDR2 is FQGNSA. In the study's own analysis: The authors estimated nucleated cell counts from reference gene primer amplification. Generated by immunoSEQ multiplex PCR, the TCRdb table keeps only in-frame clones and is missing some. V, J and clone size are those of that table, while D and trimming were read from the DNA. The sample contains 65,000 to 70,000 clones, more than 75% of which appear only once. Of note for this clone: Other nucleotide sequences in the sample specify the same CDR3.

The sequence was collected from a woman in her sixties or seventies with acute or convalescent COVID-19. V usage is TRBV7-2 and J usage is TRBJ2-3, with 8 bases that match TRBD1. Sequencing used peripheral blood. The CDR3 spells CASSLVQGADTQYF. Here the CDR3 DNA reads TGTGCCAGCAGCTTAGTTCAGGGGGCGGATACGCAGTATTTT.